The rows below give T cell receptor beta chains drawn from one sample of a study of cytomegalovirus exposure and HLA in healthy donors. Assay used: immunoSEQ multiplex PCR; TCRdb lists only in-frame clones, some missing. The sample has some 120,000 clones, under 12% seen once. The sample consisted of PBMCs. Every receptor here comes from a woman aged 18 to 35 in good health and CMV-seropositive. Each CDR3 is given with its conserved first and last residue. The D gene is left open where the match is weak. Expanded clones get a size class; other rows say once, few or many, or leave the size out.

.	few	TRBV6-1	TRBJ2-5	CASSANLGDQYF	TGTGCCAGCAGTGCAAACCTTGGAGACCAGTACTTC
.	.	TRBV7-9	TRBJ2-3	CASSSRVPDPDTQYF	TGTGCCAGCAGCTCCCGGGTTCCGGATCCAGATACGCAGTATTTT
TRBD1	.	TRBV5-6	TRBJ1-1	CASSLWGTENTEAFF	TGTGCCAGCAGCTTATGGGGGACAGAGAACACTGAAGCTTTCTTT
.	few	TRBV9	TRBJ2-7	CASSLAPSYEQYF	TGTGCCAGCAGCTTAGCCCCTTCCTACGAGCAGTACTTC
.	few	TRBV28	TRBJ1-1	CASFSGGAMMNTEAFF	TGTGCCAGCTTCTCGGGGGGCGCGATGATGAACACTGAAGCTTTCTTT
TRBD1	few	TRBV19	TRBJ1-5	CASKGTVNQPQHF	TGTGCCAGTAAAGGGACAGTCAATCAGCCCCAGCATTTT
.	.	TRBV28	TRBJ2-7	CASSFRLAQSSYEQYF	TGTGCCAGCAGTTTCAGGCTAGCGCAGAGCTCCTACGAGCAGTACTTC
TRBD2	few	TRBV5-5	TRBJ2-7	CASSQQRELAEQYF	TGTGCCAGCAGCCAACAGCGGGAACTCGCAGAGCAGTACTTC
.	.	TRBV7-6	TRBJ1-1	CASSLGQISEAFF	TGTGCCAGCAGCTTAGGACAAATCTCTGAAGCTTTCTTT
.	few	TRBV28	TRBJ2-1	CASSFRRDLYNEQFF	TGTGCCAGCAGTTTCAGGCGGGATCTTTACAATGAGCAGTTCTTC
.	.	TRBV5-8	TRBJ2-7	CASSLVARLEILPTYEQYF	TGTGCCAGCAGCTTGGTCGCGCGTTTGGAGATCCTACCTACCTACGAGCAGTACTTC
.	.	TRBV7-9	TRBJ2-1	CASTHFGEVSSYNEQFF	TGTGCCAGCACCCACTTCGGGGAGGTTAGCTCCTACAATGAGCAGTTCTTC
TRBD2	.	TRBV9	TRBJ2-2	CASSLGLAGAFTGELFF	TGTGCCAGCAGCTTAGGACTAGCGGGAGCGTTCACCGGGGAGCTGTTTTTT
TRBD1	.	TRBV6-1	TRBJ1-2	CASIPLGQKNYGYTF	TGTGCCAGCATTCCCTTGGGACAGAAGAACTATGGCTACACCTTC
.	few	TRBV30	TRBJ2-3	CAWSFGFTDTQYF	TGTGCCTGGAGCTTTGGCTTCACAGATACGCAGTATTTT
.	.	TRBV2	TRBJ1-3	CASNPGFGNTIYF	TGTGCCAGCAACCCAGGGTTTGGAAACACCATATATTTT
TRBD2	few	TRBV30	TRBJ2-5	CAWSGLGGVETQYF	TGTGCCTGGAGTGGTCTGGGGGGGGTAGAGACCCAGTACTTC
.	few	TRBV4-1	TRBJ1-5	CASSQESGFNQPQHF	TGCGCCAGCAGCCAAGAATCAGGGTTCAATCAGCCCCAGCATTTT
.	.	TRBV4-2	TRBJ2-3	CASSQGTGTDTQYF	TGTGCCAGCAGCCAAGGGACGGGAACAGATACGCAGTATTTT
.	once	TRBV5-8	TRBJ2-5	CASSFGETQYF	TGTGCCAGCAGCTTTGGCGAGACCCAGTACTTC